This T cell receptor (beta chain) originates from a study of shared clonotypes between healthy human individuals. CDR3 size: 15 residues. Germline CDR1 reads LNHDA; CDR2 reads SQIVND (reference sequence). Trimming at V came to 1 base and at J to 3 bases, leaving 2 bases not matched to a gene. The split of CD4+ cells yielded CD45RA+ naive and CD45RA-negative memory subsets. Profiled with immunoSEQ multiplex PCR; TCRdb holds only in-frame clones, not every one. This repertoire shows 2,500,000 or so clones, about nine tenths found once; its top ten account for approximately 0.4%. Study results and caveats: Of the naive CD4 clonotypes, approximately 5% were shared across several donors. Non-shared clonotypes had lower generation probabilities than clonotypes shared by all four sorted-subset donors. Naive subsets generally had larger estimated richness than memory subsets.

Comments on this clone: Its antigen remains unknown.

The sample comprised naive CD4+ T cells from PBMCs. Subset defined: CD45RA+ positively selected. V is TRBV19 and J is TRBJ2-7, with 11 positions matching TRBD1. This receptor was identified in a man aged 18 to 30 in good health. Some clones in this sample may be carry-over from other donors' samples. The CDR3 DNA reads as TGTGCCAGTAGTATAGGAGGGACAGGGGGCTACGAGCAGTACTTC. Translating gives CASSIGGTGGYEQYF.